Detailed here is one T cell receptor (beta chain). The sample is drawn from a study of early T cells in non-severe SARS-CoV-2 infection. The CDR3 has 17 amino acids. Losses at the gene ends were 4 bases for V and 1 base for J; bases not matched to a gene: 11. Per the germline V gene, CDR1 is SGHRS and CDR2 is YFSETQ. MiXCR, run by TCRdb on the 5' RACE reads, gives a single entry per CDR3 protein. The table shows about 64,000 distinct CDR3 sequences, with less than 9.5% occurring only once. The chain recombines TRBV5-1 with TRBJ1-2; 9 positions agree with TRBD1. The starting material was whole blood, obtained at baseline. The origin of this receptor is an adult who was a healthcare worker with PCR-confirmed SARS-CoV-2 infection or an uninfected control (not recorded which). CDR3 amino acids: CASSPDGQGLFNYGYTF. The DNA for the CDR3 is TGCGCCAGCAGCCCCGATGGACAGGGGCTTTTTAACTATGGCTACACCTTC. The whole variable domain, remainder taken from reference TRBV5-1 and TRBJ1-2, is KAGVTQTPRYLIKTRGQQVTLSCSPISGHRSVSWYQQTPGQGLQFLFEYFSETQRNKGNFPGRFSGRQFSNSRSEMNVSTLELGDSALYLCASSPDGQGLFNYGYTFGSGTRLTVV.